Presented here are 17 T cell receptor beta chains from one specimen sequenced in a study of cytomegalovirus exposure and HLA in healthy donors. Primers included in the PCR were 60 Vbeta and 13 Jbeta primers. Some clones are missing from TCRdb's copy, which holds only in-frame ones; the method was immunoSEQ multiplex PCR. Here the sample spans hundreds of thousands of clones, about 77% being singletons. Sequenced input: PBMCs. These receptors were collected from a woman aged 30 to 39 in good health and CMV-seronegative.

This clone was seen once. Written as DNA, the CDR3 is TGTGCCTGGAGTGCGCAGGGGGCTAATCAGCCCCAGCATTTT. Translated: CAWSAQGANQPQHF. V is TRBV30 and J is TRBJ1-5, with 8 positions matching TRBD1. The germline V gene has CDR1 GTSNPN and CDR2 SVGIG (reference sequence). This CDR3 has 14 residues. The junction had 3 bases not matched to a gene; V was cut back by 1 base and J by 4 bases.

This chain links TRBV2 with TRBJ1-2; D remains ambiguous. Germline lookup yields CDR1 SNHLY and CDR2 FYNNEI. The CDR3 spans 16 residues. Trimming removed 7 bases at V and 3 bases at J, with 21 bases between. The DNA of the CDR3 is TGTGCCAGCACCGCATCCCACGGAGGGTATGACTATGGCTACACCTTC. Its translation is CASTASHGGYDYGYTF.

The chain combines TRBV29-1 with TRBJ2-1, with D perhaps TRBD1 (6 bases). Germline V gene lookup returns CDR1 SQVTM and CDR2 ANQGSEA. This CDR3 contains 13 residues. Deletions cut 7 bases from V and 1 base from J, with 11 bases between. The CDR3: CSDRGQSYNEQFF. The CDR3 DNA sequence: TGCAGCGATCGAGGACAGTCCTACAATGAGCAGTTCTTC.

This clone was seen a handful of times. The CDR3 loop reads CSVEGQGAYGYTF. DNA for the CDR3: TGCAGCGTTGAGGGACAGGGGGCTTATGGCTACACCTTC. This rearrangement joins TRBV29-1 to TRBJ1-2, with TRBD1 matching 12 bases. V trimming: 3 bases; J trimming: 5 bases; junction bases outside the gene matches: 1. The CDR3 has 13 amino acids. Germline V CDR1 and CDR2: SQVTM, ANQGSEA.

V and J are TRBV6-5 and TRBJ2-2; tentatively, D is TRBD2 (5 bases). V was pared by 7 bases and J by 4 bases, with 13 bases between. Germline V gives CDR1 MNHEY, CDR2 SVGAGI. The CDR3 contains 14 residues. The CDR3 bases are TGTGCCAGCACCCCCGGAGGAATCACCGGGGAGCTGTTTTTT. This gives the protein CASTPGGITGELFF.

This clone was recorded once. The rearrangement joins TRBV11-2 to TRBJ2-5, with TRBD1 matching over 7 bases. The junction had 5 bases not matched to a gene; V was cut back by 3 bases and J by 4 bases. The CDR3 extends over 14 amino acids. Germline assignment: CDR1 SGHAT and CDR2 FQNNGV. The CDR3 here is CASSFTGVPETQYF. Here the CDR3 DNA reads TGTGCCAGCAGCTTTACAGGGGTCCCAGAGACCCAGTACTTC.

Only one count was recorded for this clone. The chain has TRBV19 and TRBJ1-5; D might be TRBD1 (5 bases). The V gene lost 4 bases and the J gene lost 4 bases, with 8 bases spanning the gap. CDR1 and CDR2 from the germline V gene are LNHDA and SQIVND (reference sequence). This CDR3 is built from 13 residues. CDR3 in amino acids: CASSKEGNQPQHF. The CDR3 bases are TGTGCCAGTAGTAAGGAGGGGAATCAGCCCCAGCATTTT.

There are a few counts of this clone. This chain connects TRBV2 to TRBJ2-1; 8 bases map to TRBD2. The germline gives CDR1 SNHLY, CDR2 FYNNEI. The CDR3 extends over 13 amino acids. The J segment lost 10 bases and the V segment lost 3 bases, leaving 5 bases of the junction unmatched. In DNA form, the CDR3 reads TGTGCCAGCAGTGACTTAGCGGGGCGGGAGCAGTTCTTC. Translating it yields CASSDLAGREQFF.

The chain employs TRBV13 and TRBJ2-5; 7 nucleotides agree with TRBD1. The length of the CDR3 is 15 residues. Trimming at V came to 6 bases and at J to 0 bases, leaving 7 bases not matched to a gene. Germline V gene sequence: CDR1 PRHDT, CDR2 FYEKMQ (reference sequence). The CDR3 DNA follows: TGTGCCAGCAGATCAACAGGGGCCTACCAAGAGACCCAGTACTTC. It codes for CASRSTGAYQETQYF. Looking up the rest from reference TRBV13 and TRBJ2-5 gives the full variable domain: AAGVIQSPRHLIKEKRETATLKCYPIPRHDTVYWYQQGPGQDPQFLISFYEKMQSDKGSIPDRFSAQQFSDYHSELNMSSLELGDSALYFCASRSTGAYQETQYFGPGTRLLVL.

The chain carries TRBV30 and TRBJ1-1; D perhaps matches TRBD1 (5 bases). V was pared by 0 bases and J by 1 base, with 9 bases between. CDR3 length: 14 residues. The germline gives CDR1 GTSNPN, CDR2 SVGIG (reference sequence). The CDR3 reads CAWSVQVTNTEAFF. The CDR3 DNA sequence: TGTGCCTGGAGTGTACAGGTTACGAACACTGAAGCTTTCTTT.

The chain combines TRBV20-1 with TRBJ2-5; no definite D call. V dropped 3 bases and J dropped 5 bases, with 4 bases sitting between them. The CDR3 contains 10 residues. Per the germline V gene, CDR1 is DFQATT and CDR2 is SNEGSKA (reference sequence). The CDR3 bases are TGCAGTGCTAGCATGGAGACCCAGTACTTC. Translation gives CSASMETQYF.

This clone appeared a few times. Other DNA sequences in the sample encode the same CDR3. This chain joins TRBV4-1 and TRBJ2-5, with 9 bases identical to TRBD2. The germline V gene encodes CDR1 MGHRA and CDR2 YSYEKL. V gave up 1 base and J gave up 1 base; unmatched junction bases: 4. CDR3 length: 16 amino acids. The CDR3 region has the DNA TGCGCCAGCAGCCAAGCTAGCGGGGCGTTCCAAGAGACCCAGTACTTC. It codes for CASSQASGAFQETQYF.

This chain uses TRBV5-1 with TRBJ1-1; D remains unclear. The CDR3 consists of 13 residues. Germline V lookup: CDR1 SGHRS, CDR2 YFSETQ. V lost 4 bases and J 2 bases, leaving 9 bases between the germline ends. The CDR3 here is CASSERGNTEAFF. CDR3 in DNA: TGCGCCAGCAGCGAGAGAGGCAACACTGAAGCTTTCTTT. Full variable domain (rest looked up from reference TRBV5-1 and TRBJ1-1): KAGVTQTPRYLIKTRGQQVTLSCSPISGHRSVSWYQQTPGQGLQFLFEYFSETQRNKGNFPGRFSGRQFSNSRSEMNVSTLELGDSALYLCASSERGNTEAFFGQGTRLTVV.

V usage is TRBV7-8 and J usage is TRBJ2-2, with a possible D match to TRBD1 (6 bases). Germline V gene sequence: CDR1 SGHVS, CDR2 FQNEAQ. Trimming left V 1 base short and J 0 bases short, with 6 bases between. The length of the CDR3 is 15 residues. CDR3 loop: CASSLEGANTGELFF. The CDR3 bases are TGTGCCAGCAGCTTAGAGGGGGCGAACACCGGGGAGCTGTTTTTT.

The chain joins TRBV21-1 to TRBJ1-5; TRBD1, the table's D call, was not compared with the DNA. TRBV21-1 constitutes a pseudogene. The length of the CDR3 is 17 residues. The CDR3 protein is CASSKNGRAPFNQPQHF. Here the CDR3 DNA reads TGTGCCAGCAGCAAAAACGGCAGGGCCCCTTTTAATCAGCCCCAGCATTTT.

This clone has just a few counts. This chain links TRBV7-9 with TRBJ2-7; D is undetermined. The CDR3 covers 11 residues. Trimming pared 5 bases from V and 3 bases from J, leaving 5 bases between. CDR1 SEHNR and CDR2 FQNEAQ come from the germline V gene (reference sequence). The CDR3 DNA reads as TGTGCCAGCAGCCCCCTCTACGAGCAGTACTTC. This sequence encodes CASSPLYEQYF. Filled out from reference TRBV7-9 and TRBJ2-7, the complete variable domain reads DTGVSQNPRHKITKRGQNVTFRCDPISEHNRLYWYRQTLGQGPEFLTYFQNEAQLEKSRLLSDRFSAERPKGSFSTLEIQRTEQGDSAMYLCASSPLYEQYFGPGTRLTVT.

The CDR3, as DNA: TGTGCCATCAGTGAATGGGCACAGGGGGCCCACGAGCAGTACTTC. It is translated as CAISEWAQGAHEQYF. V and J are TRBV10-3 and TRBJ2-7; 9 nucleotides line up with TRBD1. The CDR3 extends over 15 amino acids. Germline trimming cut 3 bases from V and 5 bases from J; bases unmatched to any gene: 8. Germline V CDR1 and CDR2: ENHRY, SYGVKD.